The 26 T cell receptor beta chains listed next were all sequenced from one sample in a study of shared clonotypes between healthy human individuals. The repertoire was sequenced with immunoSEQ multiplex PCR; TCRdb's copy has only in-frame clones and lacks some. The repertoire holds 550,000 to 800,000 clones, with about nine tenths as singletons. The sample taken for sequencing was memory CD8+ T cells from PBMCs. Subset denoted: CD45RO+ cells pooled with CCR7-negative TemRA cells. The receptor source for this set is a man younger than 30 in good health. Some clones in this sample may be carry-over from other donors' samples.

The rearrangement links TRBV5-1 to TRBJ1-1, with 8 bases matching TRBD1. After removal of 7 bases from V and 3 bases from J, the junction contained 8 bases not matched to a gene. Germline V gene data show CDR1 as SGHRS and CDR2 as YFSETQ. This CDR3 is 14 amino acids long. DNA for the CDR3: TGCGCCAGCTCCCATGGACAGGGCGACACTGAAGCTTTCTTT. Translation: CASSHGQGDTEAFF.

This chain links TRBV7-3 with TRBJ2-1, with TRBD2 matching 12 bases. This CDR3 region has 19 residues. V shed 2 bases, J shed 4 bases, and the junction held 12 bases outside the gene matches. CDR1 is SGHTA, CDR2 FQGTGA, per germline. The DNA for the CDR3 is TGTGCCAGCAGCTTACTCCCCTTGACTAGCGGGAGTCGGTACAATGAGCAGTTCTTC. Translated: CASSLLPLTSGSRYNEQFF.

The chain uses TRBV27 and TRBJ2-7, with 11 positions matching TRBD2. The CDR3 runs 14 residues. V was pared by 6 bases and J by 4 bases, with 5 bases of the junction left unmatched. The germline V gene encodes CDR1 MNHEY and CDR2 SMNVEV (reference sequence). The CDR3 loop reads CASRGTSGIYEQYF. CDR3 nucleotide sequence: TGTGCCAGCAGGGGGACTAGCGGCATATACGAGCAGTACTTC.

The chain carries TRBV7-6 and TRBJ2-1, with 7 bases fitting TRBD1. The CDR3 extends over 18 amino acids. V lost 1 base and J lost 7; bases outside the gene matches: 16. From germline, CDR1 is SGHVS and CDR2 FNYEAQ. The chain's CDR3 is CASSLGASGRGSGNEQFF. CDR3 DNA sequence: TGTGCCAGCAGCTTAGGGGCCTCGGGCAGGGGGTCGGGTAATGAGCAGTTCTTC.

As regards this clone: The junction shows a germline mismatch at one end, possibly a read error. The chain couples TRBV4-1 to TRBJ2-1, with 9 bases identical to TRBD1. The V gene's germline CDR1 is MGHRA and CDR2 YSYEKL. The CDR3 extends over 18 amino acids. The CDR3: CASSQDSGTGPPYNEQFF. CDR3 DNA sequence: TGCGCCAGCAGCCAAGATAGTGGGACAGGGCCCCCGTACAATGAGCAATTCTTC.

The chain is built from TRBV9 and TRBJ1-2, with D maybe TRBD1 (6 bases). CDR1 is SGDLS and CDR2 is YYNGEE in the germline V gene. The CDR3 is 11 residues long. V was pared by 1 base and J by 9 bases, with 7 bases between. Written as DNA, the CDR3 is TGTGCCAGCAGCGTAAGGGGGAGCTACACCTTC. As protein: CASSVRGSYTF.

V is TRBV28 and J is TRBJ1-2; D gene unclear. The germline V and J ends were trimmed by 3 bases and 4 bases, with 12 bases remaining between them. CDR1 is MDHEN, CDR2 SYDVKM, per germline. The CDR3 has 14 residues. The CDR3 sequence is CASSLPTRIYGYTF. The CDR3 nucleotides are TGTGCCAGCAGTTTGCCGACCAGGATCTATGGCTACACCTTC.

V usage is TRBV2 and J usage is TRBJ1-5, with 10 bases aligning to TRBD1. In germline, CDR1 is SNHLY, CDR2 FYNNEI. Trimming removed 3 bases from V and 4 bases from J; junction bases left unmatched: 6. The CDR3 is made up of 16 amino acids. The CDR3 DNA is TGTGCCAGCAGTGACGCCGGGGACAGGGGAAATCAGCCCCAGCATTTT. It yields the protein CASSDAGDRGNQPQHF.

The CDR3 region is CASSLSDHNEQFF. The CDR3 region has the DNA TGTGCCAGCAGCTTGTCGGACCACAATGAGCAGTTCTTC. The genes are TRBV7-9 and TRBJ2-1, with D uncertain. Germline CDR1 and CDR2: SEHNR and FQNEAQ (reference sequence). Trimming pared 3 bases from V and 5 bases from J, leaving 8 bases between. This CDR3 is 13 amino acids long.

The rearrangement links TRBV5-6 to TRBJ2-7, with 9 bases identical to TRBD1. The V gene's germline CDR1 is SGHDT and CDR2 YYEEEE. The CDR3 contains 19 residues. After removal of 3 bases from V and 2 bases from J, the junction contained 18 bases not matched to a gene. The CDR3, as DNA: TGTGCCAGCAGCTGGTACCGGGACAGGGCGCGTCGACGAACCTACGAGCAGTACTTC. Translated, it gives CASSWYRDRARRRTYEQYF.

This chain links TRBV6-6 with TRBJ1-1, with D tentatively TRBD1 (5 bases). Germline V gene data show CDR1 as MNHNY and CDR2 as SVGAGI (reference sequence). This CDR3 is built from 16 residues. V dropped 0 bases and J dropped 2 bases, with 13 bases sitting between them. CDR3 sequence reads: CASSYSGTPSNTEAFF. CDR3 coding DNA: TGTGCCAGCAGTTACTCAGGGACGCCAAGCAACACTGAAGCTTTCTTT.

The chain links TRBV19 to TRBJ2-7; tentative D call: TRBD2 (6 bases). This CDR3 region has 14 residues. Trimming removed 3 bases from V and 5 bases from J, with 14 bases in between. Germline-derived CDR1 and CDR2 are LNHDA and SQIVND (reference sequence). The CDR3 is CASSIRERGHEQYF. DNA for the CDR3: TGTGCCAGTAGTATCCGGGAGAGGGGCCACGAGCAGTACTTC.

The chain carries TRBV28 and TRBJ2-7, with 10 bases that match TRBD1. The CDR3 consists of 14 residues. From germline, CDR1 is MDHEN and CDR2 SYDVKM. Losses at the gene ends were 5 bases for V and 5 bases for J; bases not matched to a gene: 6. CDR3: CASSDGDRGNEQYF. The DNA of the CDR3 is TGTGCCAGCAGTGACGGGGACAGGGGCAACGAGCAGTACTTC.

The J gene is TRBJ2-5, the V gene TRBV7-3; weak D call: TRBD2 (6 bases). This CDR3 region has 18 residues. V was shortened by 8 bases and J by 2 bases, with 27 bases between the two germline ends. Germline V gives CDR1 SGHTA, CDR2 FQGTGA. CDR3: CASGPPRWVAETQETQYF. In DNA, the CDR3 is TGTGCCAGCGGGCCCCCACGGTGGGTAGCGGAGACTCAAGAGACCCAGTACTTC.

This chain joins TRBV27 and TRBJ2-7, with 8 bases matching TRBD2. CDR3 length: 14 residues. Unmatched junction bases numbered 3, after V lost 0 bases and J lost 5 bases. Per germline, CDR1 MNHEY and CDR2 SMNVEV (reference sequence). Here the CDR3 reads CASSLSGTRHEQYF. CDR3 DNA sequence: TGTGCCAGCAGTTTATCCGGGACTAGACACGAGCAGTACTTC.

The gene calls are TRBV28 and TRBJ1-5, with D hard to call. Germline V gene lookup returns CDR1 MDHEN and CDR2 SYDVKM. This CDR3 has 16 amino acids. The ends were cut back, 2 bases at V and 6 bases at J, with 17 bases in the middle. Here the CDR3 reads CASSLQGPVFPQPQHF. The CDR3 region has the DNA TGTGCCAGCAGTTTACAAGGCCCAGTCTTCCCTCAGCCCCAGCATTTT.

J is TRBJ2-7 and V is TRBV28; 10 positions agree with TRBD1. Germline V gives CDR1 MDHEN, CDR2 SYDVKM. V dropped 7 bases and J dropped 3; count of bases not matched to a gene: 9. The CDR3 is made up of 15 amino acids. The CDR3, as DNA: TGTGCCAGCAAGGATCGACAGGGGGCCCACTACGAGCAGTACTTC. Translating it yields CASKDRQGAHYEQYF.

The chain links TRBV21-1 to TRBJ1-2; TRBD1 is the table's D call and was not checked against the DNA. TRBV21-1 is assigned pseudogene status. The CDR3 sequence is 15 residues long. In DNA form, the CDR3 reads TGTGCCAGCAGCACTGGCAGGGGCAGGAACTATGGCTACACCTTC. Its protein is CASSTGRGRNYGYTF.

V usage is TRBV7-8 and J usage is TRBJ2-3, with D perhaps given as TRBD1 or TRBD2 (5 bases each). CDR1 is SGHVS and CDR2 is FQNEAQ in the germline V gene. The CDR3 is 16 amino acids. The V gene lost 2 bases and the J gene lost 3 bases, with 15 bases spanning the gap. The CDR3 nucleotides are TGTGCCAGCAGCTTATCCCAGGGAGTGGATACAGATACGCAGTATTTT. Protein product: CASSLSQGVDTDTQYF.

This chain links TRBV19 with TRBJ2-7, with 7 bases matching TRBD2. Trimming at V came to 6 bases and at J to 2 bases, leaving 10 bases not matched to a gene. CDR3 size: 15 residues. Germline V gene data show CDR1 as LNHDA and CDR2 as SQIVND (reference sequence). The CDR3 is CASRLKLATTYEQYF. The CDR3 DNA follows: TGTGCCAGTAGACTTAAACTAGCGACCACCTACGAGCAGTACTTC. The variable domain in full, completed from reference TRBV19 and TRBJ2-7, reads DGGITQSPKYLFRKEGQNVTLSCEQNLNHDAMYWYRQDPGQGLRLIYYSQIVNDFQKGDIAEGYSVSREKKESFPLTVTSAQKNPTAFYLCASRLKLATTYEQYFGPGTRLTVT.

The V call is TRBV7-6, the J call TRBJ2-7; 15 nucleotides agree with TRBD2. Germline V gene data show CDR1 as SGHVS and CDR2 as FNYEAQ. V shed 3 bases, J shed 0 bases, and the junction held 12 bases outside the gene matches. This CDR3 is built from 20 residues. This chain's CDR3 is CASSLDPGLAGGLRSYEQYF. The CDR3, as DNA: TGTGCCAGCAGCTTGGACCCTGGACTAGCGGGAGGGCTCCGCTCCTACGAGCAGTACTTC.

The chain uses TRBV7-9 and TRBJ1-1; D remains ambiguous. The ends were cut back, 1 base at V and 4 bases at J, with 4 bases in the middle. The germline V gene encodes CDR1 SEHNR and CDR2 FQNEAQ (reference sequence). The CDR3 sequence is 12 residues long. The CDR3 DNA sequence: TGTGCCAGCAGCTTAGGGCTCACTGAAGCTTTCTTT. Encoded protein: CASSLGLTEAFF.

The chain employs TRBV11-2 and TRBJ2-1; 12 bases are shared with TRBD2. The length of the CDR3 is 17 residues. CDR1 and CDR2 from the germline V gene are SGHAT and FQNNGV. Trimming removed 2 bases from V and 2 bases from J; junction bases left unmatched: 4. In DNA form, the CDR3 reads TGTGCCAGCAGCTTAAGACTAGCGGGAGTAGCCTACAATGAGCAGTTCTTC. It yields the protein CASSLRLAGVAYNEQFF.

This chain uses TRBV2 with TRBJ2-7; weak D call: TRBD1 (6 bases). There are 13 residues in the CDR3. The V and J ends lost 8 bases and 2 bases respectively, with 13 bases between them. Germline V CDR1 and CDR2: SNHLY, FYNNEI. CDR3 in DNA: TGTGCCAGCCACCGGACAGTAGCCTACGAGCAGTACTTC. As protein: CASHRTVAYEQYF.

This clone appeared a single time. The chain combines TRBV2 with TRBJ2-1, with 8 bases lining up with TRBD2. The CDR3 runs to 16 residues. V shed 2 bases and J 8 bases; nucleotides not matched to a gene: 11. Germline V gene lookup returns CDR1 SNHLY and CDR2 FYNNEI. CDR3 amino acids: CASSETASGRVYEQFF. In DNA form, the CDR3 reads TGTGCCAGCAGTGAAACGGCGAGCGGGAGAGTCTATGAGCAGTTCTTC.

V and J are TRBV6-1 and TRBJ1-2, with 7 bases aligning to TRBD1. Trimming at V came to 5 bases and at J to 8 bases, leaving 8 bases not matched to a gene. This CDR3 is built from 13 residues. Germline assignment: CDR1 MNHNS and CDR2 SASEGT. For the CDR3, the DNA is TGTGCCAGCAGTCCGGGGACAGCGGTAGGCTACACCTTC. It yields the protein CASSPGTAVGYTF.